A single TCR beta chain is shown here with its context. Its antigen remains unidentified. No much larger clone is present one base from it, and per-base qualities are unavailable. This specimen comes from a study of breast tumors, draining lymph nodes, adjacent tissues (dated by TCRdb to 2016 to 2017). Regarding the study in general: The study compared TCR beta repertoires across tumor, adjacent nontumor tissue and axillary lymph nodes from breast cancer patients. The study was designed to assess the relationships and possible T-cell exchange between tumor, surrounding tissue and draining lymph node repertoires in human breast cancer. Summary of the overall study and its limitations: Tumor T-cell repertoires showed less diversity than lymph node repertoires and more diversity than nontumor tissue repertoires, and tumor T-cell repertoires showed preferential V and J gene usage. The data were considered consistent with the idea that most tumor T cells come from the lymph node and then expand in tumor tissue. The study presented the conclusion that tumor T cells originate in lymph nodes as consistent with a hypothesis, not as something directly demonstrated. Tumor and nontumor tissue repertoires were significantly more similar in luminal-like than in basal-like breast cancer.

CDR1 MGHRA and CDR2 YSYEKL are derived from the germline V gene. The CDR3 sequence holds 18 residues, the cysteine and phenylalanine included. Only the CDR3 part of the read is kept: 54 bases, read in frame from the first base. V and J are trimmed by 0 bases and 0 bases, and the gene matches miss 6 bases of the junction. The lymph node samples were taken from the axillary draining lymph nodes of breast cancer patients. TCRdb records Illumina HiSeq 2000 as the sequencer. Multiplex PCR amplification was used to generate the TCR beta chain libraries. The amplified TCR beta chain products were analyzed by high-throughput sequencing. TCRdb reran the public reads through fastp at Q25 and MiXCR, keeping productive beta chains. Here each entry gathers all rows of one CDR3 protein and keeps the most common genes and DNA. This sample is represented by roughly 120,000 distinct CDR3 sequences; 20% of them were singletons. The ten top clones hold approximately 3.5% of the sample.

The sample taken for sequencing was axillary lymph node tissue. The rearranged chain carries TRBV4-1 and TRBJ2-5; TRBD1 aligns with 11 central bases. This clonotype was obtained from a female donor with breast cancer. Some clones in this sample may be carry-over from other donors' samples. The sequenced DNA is TGCGCCAGCAGCCAAGAGAGAGGGACAGGGGGGCACCAAGAGACCCAGTACTTC. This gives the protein CASSQERGTGGHQETQYF.